Here is one T cell receptor (beta chain) with its context. The V segment lost 6 bases and the J segment 0 bases; nucleotides outside the gene matches: 4. CDR3 size: 16 residues. Germline CDR1 reads SEHNR; CDR2 reads FQNEAQ (reference sequence). The data were obtained in a study of CD8 T cells in Susac syndrome. An input of roughly 0.5 to 1 ug of RNA was subjected to reverse transcription using random hexamers. Amplification of TCR beta CDR3 used immunoSEQ multiplex PCR across 54 Vbeta and 13 Jbeta. TCRdb itself ran the immunoSEQ multiplex PCR reads through MiXCR, one entry per CDR3 protein. The sample records about 190,000 distinct CDR3 sequences, under 95% being singletons. Healthy donors acted as controls, with matching for age and sex. TEMRA cells were enriched by FACS, while CD8+ and CD4+ T cells were obtained through a negative isolation that was performed magnetically.

This sequence joins TRBV7-9 and TRBJ2-3, with 12 nucleotides matching TRBD2. Material for sequencing was CD4+ T cells from PBMCs. The clonotype comes from a human donor in good health. In nucleotides, the CDR3 is TGTGCCAGCAGATGGACTAGCGGGGTGAGCACAGATACGCAGTATTTT. Residues: CASRWTSGVSTDTQYF. The whole variable domain, filled in from reference TRBV7-9 and TRBJ2-3, reads DTGVSQNPRHKITKRGQNVTFRCDPISEHNRLYWYRQTLGQGPEFLTYFQNEAQLEKSRLLSDRFSAERPKGSFSTLEIQRTEQGDSAMYLCASRWTSGVSTDTQYFGPGTRLTVL.